This T cell receptor (beta chain) was retrieved from a study of CD8+ T cells in alopecia areata. The CDR3 has 13 residues. Germline values: CDR1 SGHNT, CDR2 YENEEA. V was shortened by 5 bases and J by 8 bases, with 14 bases between the two germline ends. Whole-study findings and limits: Lesional scalp displayed greater clonality than normal scalp, most notably in alopecia totalis/universalis.

Remarks on this clone: The target antigen is unknown.

The treatment denotes: oral pan-JAK inhibitor, 5-10 mg twice daily. Extraction of RNA preceded its reverse transcription into cDNA, which served as the sequencing template. Profiled with immunoSEQ multiplex PCR; TCRdb holds only in-frame clones, not every one. This sample has around 100,000 clones, with 56% found just once. This TCR derives from a human donor with alopecia areata. The starting material was CD4+ T cells sorted from blood, obtained at week 24, from a patient treated with tofacitinib. The J gene is TRBJ2-3, the V gene TRBV11-3; D ambiguous. CDR3 residues: CASSPGLGSTQYF. CDR3 in DNA: TGTGCCAGCAGCCCGGGTTTAGGCAGTACGCAGTATTTT.